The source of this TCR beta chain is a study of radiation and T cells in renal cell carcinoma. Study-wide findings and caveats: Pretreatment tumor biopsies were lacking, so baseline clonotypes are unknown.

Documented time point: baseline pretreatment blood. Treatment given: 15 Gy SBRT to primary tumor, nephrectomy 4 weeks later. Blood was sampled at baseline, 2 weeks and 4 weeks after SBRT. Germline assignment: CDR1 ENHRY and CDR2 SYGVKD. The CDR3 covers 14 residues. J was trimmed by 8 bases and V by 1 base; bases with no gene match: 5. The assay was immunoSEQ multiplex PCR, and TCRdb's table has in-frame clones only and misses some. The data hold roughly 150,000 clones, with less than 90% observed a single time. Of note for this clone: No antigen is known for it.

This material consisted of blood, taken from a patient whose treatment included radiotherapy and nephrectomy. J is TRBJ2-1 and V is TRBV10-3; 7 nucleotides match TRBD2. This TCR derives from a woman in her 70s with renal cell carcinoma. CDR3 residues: CAISEFAGRDEQFF. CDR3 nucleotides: TGTGCCATCAGTGAGTTTGCAGGGAGGGATGAGCAGTTCTTC.